The T cell receptor (beta chain) under discussion was sequenced for a study of T cells in Graves' hyperthyroidism and ophthalmopathy. Study results and limitations: Expanded thyroid clonotypes (above 0.001) were mostly also found in blood.

This clonotype was observed many times. What it binds is not known. Patients were excluded for uncontrolled infection, other autoimmune disease, pregnancy or lactation. Fresh peripheral blood, about 10 ml of it, supplied the PBMCs. Germline CDR1 and CDR2: SGHRS and YFSETQ. V lost 6 bases, J lost 7 bases, and 23 bases lay in between. CDR3 length: 16 residues. RNA transcripts gave rise to amplified TCR beta CDR3 regions. The HTBI primer set was used in a first-round RT-PCR of the TCR CDR3. From the multiplex PCR reads, TCRdb called clonotypes with MiXCR, one entry per CDR3 protein. The repertoire has a few hundred thousand distinct CDR3 sequences, around 14% of them found once; the top ten carry 28%.

This chain connects TRBV5-1 to TRBJ2-1; D possibly corresponds to TRBD2 (5 bases). The sequenced sample consisted of blood. The receptor comes from a woman aged 18 to 35 with Graves' hyperthyroidism that later progressed to Graves' ophthalmopathy. The CDR3 bases are TGCGCCAGCACCCTTACCACCCTTCTAGCCGAGAATGAGCAGTTCTTC. Translation: CASTLTTLLAENEQFF. Full variable domain (outside the CDR3, taken from reference TRBV5-1 and TRBJ2-1): KAGVTQTPRYLIKTRGQQVTLSCSPISGHRSVSWYQQTPGQGLQFLFEYFSETQRNKGNFPGRFSGRQFSNSRSEMNVSTLELGDSALYLCASTLTTLLAENEQFFGPGTRLTVL.